This T cell receptor beta chain was recovered during a study of T cell responses to AZD1222 COVID-19 vaccine. The study's findings and limits: Spike-spanning, vaccine-associated CD4 TCRs were dominant at 160-218 and 743-854.

Sequenced by immunoSEQ multiplex PCR; TCRdb stores in-frame clones only, minus some. This sample has about 100,000 clones, with over 75% found just once. Regarding this clone: Its target is not known.

The germline gives CDR1 SGHAT, CDR2 FQNNGV. The CDR3 covers 16 residues. The V and J ends lost 5 bases and 3 bases respectively, with 16 bases between them. The chain uses TRBV11-2 and TRBJ2-2; a possible D gene is TRBD2 (6 bases). The clonotype comes from an adult in good health. This specimen was peripheral blood, taken on day 0 of AZD1222 vaccination. The CDR3 region has the DNA TGTGCCAGCAGCACCGGGCCGGGAGCCCACACCGGGGAGCTGTTTTTT. As protein: CASSTGPGAHTGELFF.